Below are 18 T cell receptor beta chains sequenced from a single sample in a study of T cell responses to AZD1222 COVID-19 vaccine. Assay used: immunoSEQ multiplex PCR; TCRdb lists only in-frame clones, some missing. The sample includes some 96,000 clones, around nine tenths of them seen just once. Here the sequenced sample was peripheral blood, taken on day 0 of AZD1222 vaccination. The receptors were sampled from an adult in good health.

The V call is TRBV27, the J call TRBJ2-7; 8 bases align to TRBD1. Unmatched junction bases numbered 15, after V lost 5 bases and J lost 12 bases. CDR1 MNHEY and CDR2 SMNVEV come from the germline V gene (reference sequence). The CDR3 length is 14 residues. The CDR3 sequence: CASSQSGQVFLGYF. The CDR3, as DNA: TGTGCCAGCAGTCAATCGGGACAGGTCTTTTTGGGGTACTTC.

The chain has TRBV27 and TRBJ2-1; D possibly corresponds to TRBD1 (6 bases). Germline V gives CDR1 MNHEY, CDR2 SMNVEV (reference sequence). The CDR3 loop spans 15 amino acids. Trimming stripped 5 bases from V and 3 bases from J, with 14 bases between. The CDR3 spells CASSPTGSGYNEQFF. The CDR3 DNA reads as TGTGCCAGCAGTCCTACAGGGTCAGGCTACAATGAGCAGTTCTTC.

The CDR3 region has the DNA TGTGCCAGCAGCCCTGGCTATGGCTACACCTTC. Translation: CASSPGYGYTF. V is TRBV6-2 or TRBV6-3 and J is TRBJ1-2; D ambiguous. The length of the CDR3 is 11 residues. Looked up from germline, CDR1 is MNHEY and CDR2 is SVGEGT. Trimming removed 6 bases from V and 4 bases from J, with 6 bases in between.

This clone was picked up one time. The rearrangement joins TRBV6-6 to TRBJ2-2; 14 bases align to TRBD2. Germline V CDR1 and CDR2: MNHNY, SVGAGI (reference sequence). With 5 bases clipped from V and 4 bases from J, the junction kept 6 bases outside the gene matches. This CDR3 region has 17 residues. The CDR3 protein is CASSRLAGGPGTGELFF. The CDR3 DNA follows: TGTGCCAGCAGTCGACTAGCGGGGGGGCCGGGCACCGGGGAGCTGTTTTTT.

This chain uses TRBV12-3 or TRBV12-4 with TRBJ1-1; 9 nucleotides match TRBD1. V lost 7 bases and J lost 7; bases outside the gene matches: 7. This CDR3 is built from 13 residues. In DNA, the CDR3 is TGTGCCAGCATTAGACAGGGGGAGGGTGAAGCTTTCTTT. Translated, it gives CASIRQGEGEAFF.

The chain recombines TRBV3-1 (or the pseudogene TRBV3-2) with TRBJ2-1; TRBD2 is a possible D gene (5 bases). Germline assignment: CDR1 LGHDT and CDR2 YNNKEL (reference sequence). The V end lost 5 bases, the J end lost 1 base, and 15 bases lay between the germline ends. This CDR3 has 16 amino acids. The CDR3, as DNA: TGTGCCAGCAGCTATTCAGCGGACCCTTCCTACAATGAGCAGTTCTTC. Its translation is CASSYSADPSYNEQFF.

This chain connects TRBV10-3 to TRBJ2-1, with TRBD2 as a possible D gene (5 bases). This CDR3 is built from 16 residues. The germline CDR1 and CDR2 sequences are ENHRY and SYGVKD. The V end was cut by 0 bases, the J end by 5 bases, with 14 bases between. CDR3 in DNA: TGTGCCATCAGTGAGTCGATAGCGACTCTCAACAATGAGCAGTTCTTC. Amino acids: CAISESIATLNNEQFF.

The chain carries TRBV24-1 and TRBJ1-6; D unclear. The germline V gene has CDR1 KGHDR and CDR2 SFDVKD. V lost 8 bases, J lost 0 bases, and 22 bases lay in between. CDR3 length: 19 residues. Here the CDR3 DNA reads TGTGCCACCATCCCGGTGTTCGGGTTCGCGAGCTCCTATAATTCACCCCTCCACTTT. It specifies CATIPVFGFASSYNSPLHF.

This rearrangement joins TRBV9 to TRBJ1-2, with TRBD1 identical over 8 bases. The trim removed 4 bases at V and 0 bases at J, leaving 5 bases unmatched. Germline V gene data show CDR1 as SGDLS and CDR2 as YYNGEE. The CDR3 runs to 15 residues. In DNA form, the CDR3 reads TGTGCCAGCAGCAGGGAGACAGGGGCTAACTATGGCTACACCTTC. Its protein product is CASSRETGANYGYTF.

The J gene is TRBJ1-2, the V gene TRBV5-1, with a possible D match to TRBD1 (6 bases). Germline V gene lookup returns CDR1 SGHRS and CDR2 YFSETQ. This CDR3 has 14 residues. The V gene lost 3 bases and the J gene lost 7 bases, with 16 bases spanning the gap. DNA of the CDR3: TGCGCCAGCAGCTCCGGGACACCGAGTCCTGGCTACACCTTC. It translates to CASSSGTPSPGYTF.

This clone has only one observation. This chain links TRBV15 with TRBJ2-5, with D hard to call. This CDR3 spans 14 amino acids. The V end lost 1 base, the J end lost 2 bases, and 8 bases lay between the germline ends. Germline V gene lookup returns CDR1 LNHNV and CDR2 YYDKDF (reference sequence). The CDR3 sequence: CATSRVTAQETQYF. CDR3 sequence (DNA): TGTGCCACCAGCAGAGTCACAGCGCAAGAGACCCAGTACTTC.

The chain joins TRBV5-6 to TRBJ1-1; 7 bases match TRBD1. CDR1 is SGHDT, CDR2 YYEEEE, per germline. Trimming cost V 0 bases and J 11 bases; bases outside gene matches: 4. The CDR3 is made up of 12 amino acids. The CDR3 is CASSLEGAGAFF. In DNA form, the CDR3 reads TGTGCCAGCAGCTTGGAGGGGGCTGGGGCTTTCTTT. Using reference TRBV5-6 and TRBJ1-1 for the parts outside the CDR3, the full variable domain is DAGVTQSPTHLIKTRGQQVTLRCSPKSGHDTVSWYQQALGQGPQFIFQYYEEEERQRGNFPDRFSGHQFPNYSSELNVNALLLGDSALYLCASSLEGAGAFFGQGTRLTVV.

The genes are TRBV27 and TRBJ2-7, with D possibly TRBD2 on 5 matching bases. The CDR3 length is 13 residues. Germline loops: CDR1 MNHEY, CDR2 SMNVEV (reference sequence). With 0 bases removed from V and 7 bases from J, the gap between germline ends came to 10 bases. The chain's CDR3 is CASSLSITGEQYF. CDR3 nucleotides: TGTGCCAGCAGTTTATCGATAACGGGAGAGCAGTACTTC.

The chain employs TRBV7-9 and TRBJ2-7; D is undetermined. The CDR3 consists of 12 residues. V was trimmed by 1 base and J by 3 bases, leaving 4 bases between them. Germline lookup yields CDR1 SEHNR and CDR2 FQNEAQ (reference sequence). The CDR3 DNA follows: TGTGCCAGCAGCTTAGACGTCTACGAGCAGTACTTC. Translating gives CASSLDVYEQYF.

CDR3 residues: CAIGTGGSRGTGELFF. Here the CDR3 DNA reads TGTGCCATCGGGACTGGCGGGAGTAGGGGCACCGGGGAGCTGTTTTTT. V gene TRBV10-3 combines with J gene TRBJ2-2; TRBD2 matches at 7 bases. Germline CDR1 ENHRY, CDR2 SYGVKD. V lost 8 bases and J lost 4; bases outside the gene matches: 13. CDR3 size: 16 residues.

The V gene is TRBV5-6, the J gene TRBJ1-3; possible D gene TRBD1, 6 bases. The CDR3 consists of 16 residues. Per germline, CDR1 SGHDT and CDR2 YYEEEE. The germline V and J ends were trimmed by 0 bases and 4 bases, with 14 bases remaining between them. The CDR3 here is CASSLEQGLFGNTIYF. The CDR3 nucleotides are TGTGCCAGCAGCTTGGAGCAGGGGTTATTCGGAAACACCATATATTTT. Supplemented by reference TRBV5-6 and TRBJ1-3, the full variable domain reads DAGVTQSPTHLIKTRGQQVTLRCSPKSGHDTVSWYQQALGQGPQFIFQYYEEEERQRGNFPDRFSGHQFPNYSSELNVNALLLGDSALYLCASSLEQGLFGNTIYFGEGSWLTVV.

This clone was detected once. The rearrangement uses TRBV4-2 and TRBJ1-4, with D tentatively TRBD1 (6 bases). Looked up from germline, CDR1 is LGHNA and CDR2 is YNFKEQ. V lost 2 bases and J 7 bases, leaving 14 bases between the germline ends. The CDR3 contains 15 residues. CDR3 DNA sequence: TGTGCCAGCAGCCAACAGGGGCCCGGAGGTGAAAAACTGTTTTTT. Its protein is CASSQQGPGGEKLFF.

V and J are TRBV11-2 and TRBJ2-7; 11 bases align to TRBD2. The germline CDR1 and CDR2 sequences are SGHAT and FQNNGV. The CDR3 covers 19 residues. Trimming removed 0 bases from V and 3 bases from J; junction bases left unmatched: 13. The CDR3 DNA follows: TGTGCCAGCAGCTTAGATAGGGGGGAGACTAGCGGGACCCTCTACGAGCAGTACTTC. This encodes CASSLDRGETSGTLYEQYF.